Listed below are T cell receptor beta chains from one sample, sequenced in a study of T cell responses to AZD1222 COVID-19 vaccine. The protocol was immunoSEQ multiplex PCR, while the TCRdb copy is restricted to in-frame clones and leaves out a portion. The sample lists fewer than 35,000 clones, approximately 93% seen once, with roughly 44% in the top ten. The specimen was peripheral blood, collected on day 0 of AZD1222 vaccination. All receptors come from an adult in good health. Both conserved end residues are part of each CDR3. Fields, in order: J gene, V gene, clone size, D gene, CDR3 DNA, CDR3 protein. A D gene is named only where the DNA matches it firmly. The size entry is marked missing in some rows and otherwise reads once, few, many or a size class.

TRBJ2-1	TRBV21-1	.	.	TGTGCCAGCAGCAAAGGGGCGGGCAGGGCCTCATCCTACAATGAGCAGTTCTTC	CASSKGAGRASSYNEQFF
TRBJ2-3	TRBV3-1/TRBV3-2	.	TRBD2	TGTGCCAGCAGCCCACTAGCGGGGGGCACAGATACGCAGTATTTT	CASSPLAGGTDTQYF
TRBJ2-3	TRBV25-1	.	TRBD1	TGTGCCAGTCGTACAGGGGCAGATACGCAGTATTTT	CASRTGADTQYF
TRBJ2-7	TRBV7-2	.	.	TGTGCCAGCAGCTCCACATACGAGCAGTACTTC	CASSSTYEQYF
TRBJ2-2	TRBV7-7	.	.	TGTGCCAGCAGCCCACCCGAGGGGGGGGAGCTGTTTTTT	CASSPPEGGELFF
TRBJ1-2	TRBV30	.	.	TGTGCCTGGACAGGGGTCGTTGGCTACACCTTC	CAWTGVVGYTF
TRBJ2-5	TRBV5-5	once	TRBD2	TGTGCCAGCAGCTATACAGCGGGACTAGTGACCCAGTACTTC	CASSYTAGLVTQYF
TRBJ1-1	TRBV19	.	.	TGTGCCAGTAGTATCGGCCTGGGGAACACTGAAGCTTTCTTT	CASSIGLGNTEAFF
TRBJ1-3	TRBV5-8	.	.	TGTGCCAGCAGCTTTGGCCTGTCTGGAAACACCATATATTTT	CASSFGLSGNTIYF
TRBJ2-4	TRBV5-3	.	TRBD1	TGTGCCAGAAGCTCCGACAGGGGCGGGGACAAAAACATTCAGTACTTC	CARSSDRGGDKNIQYF
TRBJ1-1	TRBV11-2	once	.	TGTGCCAGCAGCTTAGGGGAGAACACTGAAGCTTTCTTT	CASSLGENTEAFF
TRBJ1-1	TRBV2	.	.	TGTGCCAGCTCCTATGGCCAGGGGATATTTTTCCCCAACACTGAAGCTTTCTTT	CASSYGQGIFFPNTEAFF
TRBJ2-7	TRBV6-1	.	.	TGTGCCAGCAGTGAAGAACAATCCTACGAGCAGTACTTC	CASSEEQSYEQYF
TRBJ1-1	TRBV9	once	.	TGTGCCAGCAGCGTAATGACAGGACCGAACACTGAAGCTTTCTTT	CASSVMTGPNTEAFF
TRBJ1-5	TRBV19	.	.	TGTGCCAGTAACGAAGACAATCAGCCCCAGCATTTT	CASNEDNQPQHF
TRBJ1-2	TRBV28	.	.	TGTGCCAGCAGGCTCACACTAAACTATGGCTACACCTTC	CASRLTLNYGYTF